The next 22 T cell receptor beta chains were all read from a single sample in a study of T-cell memory formation after mild COVID-19. Each CDR3 protein is one row after TCRdb ran MiXCR on the 5' RACE reads. There are over 350,000 distinct CDR3 sequences in the sample; 24% occur only once, and about 8.7% lies in the top ten. The sequenced material came from PBMCs or a T cell subset sorted from them (not recorded which). These receptor sequences come from an adult woman who had mild COVID-19 (a few samples of this study predate the infection). Cell type and time point are not known.

The genes are TRBV20-1 and TRBJ2-3, with 11 positions matching TRBD2. This CDR3 spans 15 amino acids. In germline, CDR1 is DFQATT, CDR2 SNEGSKA (reference sequence). V shed 5 bases, J shed 0 bases, and the junction held 4 bases outside the gene matches. CDR3 coding DNA: TGCAGTGCTCAGAGGACTAGCGGGAGCACAGATACGCAGTATTTT. Translating it yields CSAQRTSGSTDTQYF.

The chain combines TRBV12-3 or TRBV12-4 with TRBJ2-2; weak D call: TRBD2 (5 bases). The CDR3 has 14 amino acids. V dropped 4 bases and J dropped 4 bases, with 10 bases sitting between them. This chain's CDR3 is CASSYEGGTGELFF. The CDR3 DNA is TGTGCCAGCAGTTATGAAGGAGGCACCGGGGAGCTGTTTTTT.

The J gene is TRBJ2-7, the V gene TRBV6-1; 7 bases match TRBD1. This CDR3 has 15 amino acids. Losses at the gene ends were 8 bases for V and 4 bases for J; bases not matched to a gene: 14. CDR1 and CDR2 from the germline V gene are MNHNS and SASEGT. CDR3 DNA: TGTGCCAGCGGCCCGTCCCCCGACAGGGCATACGAGCAGTACTTC. Translating it yields CASGPSPDRAYEQYF.

This clonotype was counted a few times. The chain is built from TRBV2 and TRBJ2-7; TRBD2 is a possible D gene (6 bases). The CDR3 totals 12 residues. The germline CDR1 and CDR2 sequences are SNHLY and FYNNEI. Trimming took off 6 bases at V and 11 bases at J, with 17 bases between the two ends. CDR3 residues: CASRLDDGGEYF. For the CDR3, the DNA is TGTGCCAGCAGACTCGACGACGGGGGAGAGTACTTC.

The J gene is TRBJ2-5, the V gene TRBV6-2 or TRBV6-3; 9 nucleotides agree with TRBD2. CDR1 is MNHEY and CDR2 is SVGEGT in the germline V gene. V was pared by 5 bases and J by 5 bases, with 9 bases of the junction left unmatched. The CDR3 loop spans 15 amino acids. The CDR3 protein is CASSLAGTSQETQYF. The DNA of the CDR3 is TGTGCCAGCAGTCTAGCCGGGACTAGCCAGGAGACCCAGTACTTC.

The rearrangement links TRBV6-1 to TRBJ2-7; 9 bases match TRBD1. The junction had 3 bases not matched to a gene; V was cut back by 0 bases and J by 0 bases. CDR3 length: 16 amino acids. CDR1 and CDR2 (germline): MNHNS, SASEGT. The DNA of the CDR3 is TGTGCCAGCAGTGAAGCACGGGACAGGGACTCCTACGAGCAGTACTTC. It translates to CASSEARDRDSYEQYF.

This clonotype has only a few counts. This chain joins TRBV12-3 or TRBV12-4 and TRBJ2-1, with 9 positions matching TRBD2. With 3 bases clipped from V and 10 bases from J, the junction kept 13 bases outside the gene matches. The CDR3 is made up of 16 amino acids. This chain's CDR3 is CASSFFGAGGPGEQFF. CDR3 DNA sequence: TGTGCCAGCAGTTTTTTTGGGGCGGGAGGGCCTGGGGAGCAGTTCTTC.

The chain is built from TRBV3-1 and TRBJ2-7; 8 bases are a match to TRBD1. After removal of 3 bases from V and 5 bases from J, the junction contained 6 bases not matched to a gene. CDR3 size: 14 residues. CDR1 is LGHDT, CDR2 YNNKEL, per germline (reference sequence). CDR3 in amino acids: CASSQRQGTNEQYF. The CDR3 DNA reads as TGTGCCAGCAGCCAGCGACAGGGGACAAACGAGCAGTACTTC.

J is TRBJ2-7 and V is TRBV7-9; 9 bases agree with TRBD1. V dropped 2 bases and J dropped 5; count of bases not matched to a gene: 7. The CDR3 runs 15 residues. Germline V lookup: CDR1 SEHNR, CDR2 FQNEAQ (reference sequence). The CDR3 here is CASSLRSGQGHEQYF. CDR3 sequence (DNA): TGTGCCAGCAGCTTACGGTCGGGACAGGGCCACGAGCAGTACTTC.

The gene calls are TRBV20-1 and TRBJ1-5; D remains unclear. Germline V gene sequence: CDR1 DFQATT, CDR2 SNEGSKA (reference sequence). Trimming stripped 5 bases from V and 7 bases from J, with 15 bases between. This CDR3 contains 13 residues. The DNA for the CDR3 is TGCAGTGCTCCCGAGGTTGGGGAACAGCCCCAGCATTTT. It encodes CSAPEVGEQPQHF.

This sequence joins TRBV12-3 or TRBV12-4 and TRBJ2-6, with D unresolved. The CDR3 has 14 amino acids. V lost 1 base to trimming and J lost 0 bases, with 1 base between them. CDR3: CASSLVSGANVLTF. CDR3 nucleotides: TGTGCCAGCAGTTTAGTCTCTGGGGCCAACGTCCTGACTTTC.

The chain has TRBV27 and TRBJ2-7, with 9 bases identical to TRBD1. The ends lost 4 bases at V and 2 bases at J; junction bases unmatched: 6. The V gene's germline CDR1 is MNHEY and CDR2 SMNVEV (reference sequence). The length of the CDR3 is 15 residues. The CDR3 reads CASSSGQGTAYEQYF. DNA for the CDR3: TGTGCCAGCAGTTCAGGACAGGGGACAGCCTACGAGCAGTACTTC.

This clonotype turned up a few times. The genes are TRBV5-4 and TRBJ2-5; the D gene is possibly TRBD1 (5 bases). The CDR3 is 16 amino acids. The germline V gene encodes CDR1 SGHNT and CDR2 YYREEE (reference sequence). Trimming shortened V by 2 bases and J by 0 bases, and 14 bases separated the two germline ends. CDR3 sequence reads: CASSLPPQGDQETQYF. The CDR3 DNA reads as TGTGCCAGCAGCTTACCGCCGCAGGGCGACCAAGAGACCCAGTACTTC.

At least ten counts were recorded for this clonotype. This chain connects TRBV5-1 to TRBJ1-3, with D perhaps TRBD1 (5 bases). V lost 4 bases to trimming and J lost 3 bases, with 20 bases between them. Per the germline V gene, CDR1 is SGHRS and CDR2 is YFSETQ. This CDR3 spans 17 amino acids. This chain's CDR3 is CASSPRAEGSVGNTIYF. In nucleotides, the CDR3 is TGCGCCAGCAGCCCTCGGGCGGAGGGGTCGGTTGGAAACACCATATATTTT.

The chain couples TRBV3-1 to TRBJ2-3; D is undetermined. With 4 bases removed from V and 1 base from J, the gap between germline ends came to 9 bases. Germline-derived CDR1 and CDR2 are LGHDT and YNNKEL (reference sequence). The CDR3 totals 14 residues. CDR3 loop: CASSRDARTDTQYF. CDR3 in DNA: TGTGCCAGCAGCCGAGACGCCCGCACAGATACGCAGTATTTT.

The chain combines TRBV29-1 with TRBJ2-3, with 8 bases matching TRBD1. The CDR3 is 14 amino acids. Per the germline V gene, CDR1 is SQVTM and CDR2 is ANQGSEA. The V gene end was trimmed by 3 bases and the J gene end by 3 bases; junction bases not matched to a gene: 5. The CDR3 sequence is CSVDRGLGTDTQYF. The CDR3 nucleotides are TGCAGCGTTGACAGGGGGCTAGGTACAGATACGCAGTATTTT.

The chain has TRBV19 and TRBJ1-1, with a possible D match to TRBD1 (6 bases). This CDR3 has 15 residues. V lost 7 bases and J 0 bases, leaving 15 bases between the germline ends. The V gene's germline CDR1 is LNHDA and CDR2 SQIVND (reference sequence). CDR3 DNA: TGTGCCAGTAACGGCGGGGGGCGAGTGAACACTGAAGCTTTCTTT. It encodes CASNGGGRVNTEAFF.

This clonotype has more than one count but fewer than ten. The V gene is TRBV6-2 or TRBV6-3, the J gene TRBJ1-2; TRBD1 matches at 7 bases. This CDR3 has 15 amino acids. Germline V gene lookup returns CDR1 MNHEY and CDR2 SVGEGT. Trimming cost V 9 bases and J 4 bases; bases outside gene matches: 14. The CDR3 here is CASDGQDFSIYGYTF. The CDR3 region has the DNA TGTGCCAGTGACGGACAGGATTTTTCCATCTATGGCTACACCTTC.

V usage is TRBV7-9 and J usage is TRBJ2-3, with TRBD1 matching 8 bases. With V trimmed by 2 bases and J by 4 bases, 2 bases remained unmatched. CDR1 is SEHNR, CDR2 FQNEAQ, per germline (reference sequence). The CDR3 contains 14 residues. CDR3 sequence: CASSLPGGPDTQYF. CDR3 DNA sequence: TGTGCCAGCAGCTTACCAGGGGGCCCAGATACGCAGTATTTT.

The chain joins TRBV20-1 to TRBJ2-5; a weak D match, TRBD2 (7 bases). Germline CDR1 reads DFQATT; CDR2 reads SNEGSKA (reference sequence). The V end was cut by 0 bases, the J end by 4 bases, with 15 bases between. CDR3 length: 15 amino acids. CDR3 amino acids: CSARDQGAGAETQYF. In DNA, the CDR3 is TGCAGTGCTAGAGATCAAGGGGCGGGGGCAGAGACCCAGTACTTC.

The chain combines TRBV6-4 with TRBJ2-7; 10 bases agree with TRBD1. This CDR3 spans 15 amino acids. Germline V lookup: CDR1 MRHNA, CDR2 SNTAGT. V gave up 7 bases and J gave up 1 base; unmatched junction bases: 7. The CDR3 is CASTGDRGRSYEQYF. In DNA, the CDR3 is TGTGCCAGCACGGGGGACAGGGGAAGATCCTACGAGCAGTACTTC.

This clonotype has a single count. J is TRBJ2-3 and V is TRBV21-1; the table names TRBD1, a call not compared with the DNA. TRBV21-1 is described as a pseudogene. CDR3 length equals 15 residues. The CDR3 bases are TGTGCCAGCCGTGTCAGGGGGTGCAACGAGGATACGCAGTATTTT. Residues: CASRVRGCNEDTQYF.